These 27 T cell receptor beta chains share one sample of origin, sequenced in a study of cytotoxic CD8 clonotypes in ibrutinib-treated CLL. TCRdb's table, derived via immunoSEQ multiplex PCR, lists solely in-frame clones and lacks some. The sample has about 97,000 clones; over 60% are singletons. The specimen was PBMCs, collected after 24 months of ibrutinib treatment. All receptors come from a human donor with chronic lymphocytic leukemia.

The chain links TRBV5-6 to TRBJ2-7, with D perhaps matching TRBD2 (6 bases). CDR1 is SGHDT and CDR2 is YYEEEE in the germline V gene. The V and J ends lost 1 base and 0 bases respectively, with 8 bases between them. The CDR3 covers 14 residues. Here the CDR3 reads CASSLYGGSYEQYF. For the CDR3, the DNA is TGTGCCAGCAGCTTGTACGGGGGCTCCTACGAGCAGTACTTC. The complete variable domain, with remaining parts taken from reference TRBV5-6 and TRBJ2-7, reads DAGVTQSPTHLIKTRGQQVTLRCSPKSGHDTVSWYQQALGQGPQFIFQYYEEEERQRGNFPDRFSGHQFPNYSSELNVNALLLGDSALYLCASSLYGGSYEQYFGPGTRLTVT.

CDR3 in amino acids: CASSGLAGARGTQYF. DNA for the CDR3: TGTGCCAGCAGTGGACTAGCGGGAGCCCGGGGTACGCAGTATTTT. This chain links TRBV2 with TRBJ2-3, with 12 positions matching TRBD2. The junction had 7 bases not matched to a gene; V was cut back by 4 bases and J by 8 bases. The germline gives CDR1 SNHLY, CDR2 FYNNEI. The CDR3 extends over 15 amino acids.

Here the CDR3 DNA reads TGCGCCAGCGGGACAGGGGTGTGGGACACTGAAGCTTTCTTT. Translating it yields CASGTGVWDTEAFF. The gene calls are TRBV5-1 and TRBJ1-1, with 10 positions matching TRBD1. This CDR3 contains 14 residues. The trim removed 7 bases at V and 3 bases at J, leaving 6 bases unmatched. Germline-derived CDR1 and CDR2 are SGHRS and YFSETQ.

The chain is built from TRBV19 and TRBJ1-1; TRBD1 is a possible D gene (6 bases). The V end was cut by 11 bases, the J end by 5 bases, with 18 bases between. Germline CDR1 and CDR2: LNHDA and SQIVND (reference sequence). CDR3 length: 13 amino acids. The CDR3 coding sequence is TGTGCCTCCAGCCGGGGGGGCCGGACTGAAGCTTTCTTT. Amino acids: CASSRGGRTEAFF.

The gene calls are TRBV15 and TRBJ2-7, with 10 bases lining up with TRBD1. V lost 5 bases, J lost 2 bases, and 3 bases stayed unmatched. CDR3 length equals 14 residues. Germline CDR1 and CDR2: LNHNV and YYDKDF (reference sequence). The CDR3 here is CATSRDRGTYEQYF. In nucleotides, the CDR3 is TGTGCCACCAGCCGGGACAGGGGAACCTACGAGCAGTACTTC.

This rearrangement joins TRBV28 to TRBJ1-1; 7 bases line up with TRBD1. V lost 6 bases to trimming and J lost 7 bases; unmatched junction nucleotides: 5. Germline CDR1 MDHEN, CDR2 SYDVKM. CDR3 length: 12 residues. The CDR3 loop reads CASRSGQDEAFF. The CDR3 DNA follows: TGTGCCAGCAGGTCTGGACAGGATGAAGCTTTCTTT.

The chain has TRBV5-4 and TRBJ2-7; D may correspond to TRBD1 or TRBD2 (5 bases each). Per germline, CDR1 SGHNT and CDR2 YYREEE (reference sequence). V lost 2 bases, J lost 7 bases, and 16 bases lay in between. This CDR3 is built from 14 residues. CDR3 in amino acids: CASSFTGTLFEQYF. CDR3 coding DNA: TGTGCCAGCAGCTTCACCGGGACCCTCTTTGAGCAGTACTTC.

In DNA form, the CDR3 reads TGTGCCATCAGTGAGTCTAAACGGGGGGCCAACACTGAAGCTTTCTTT. Protein sequence: CAISESKRGANTEAFF. The chain couples TRBV10-3 to TRBJ1-1, with D possibly TRBD1 on 6 matching bases. Germline lookup yields CDR1 ENHRY and CDR2 SYGVKD. The V and J ends lost 0 bases and 2 bases respectively, with 13 bases between them. The CDR3 is made up of 16 amino acids.

V and J are TRBV27 and TRBJ2-1, with 10 bases fitting TRBD2. Trimming removed 6 bases from V and 8 bases from J; junction bases left unmatched: 16. Germline V gives CDR1 MNHEY, CDR2 SMNVEV (reference sequence). This CDR3 has 17 residues. CDR3 region: CASSTQALAGDLDEQFF. In DNA form, the CDR3 reads TGTGCCAGCAGCACCCAGGCCCTAGCGGGAGACTTGGATGAGCAGTTCTTC.

The chain links TRBV7-3 to TRBJ2-3; unclear D gene. The CDR3 contains 15 residues. Trimming removed 1 base from V and 0 bases from J, with 8 bases in between. Germline V gene sequence: CDR1 SGHTA, CDR2 FQGTGA. The CDR3 sequence is CASSLRLTSTDTQYF. Written as DNA, the CDR3 is TGTGCCAGCAGCTTAAGACTGACTAGCACAGATACGCAGTATTTT.

The J gene is TRBJ1-4, the V gene TRBV5-1; the D gene is possibly TRBD1 (5 bases). The V end lost 0 bases, the J end lost 7 bases, and 10 bases lay between the germline ends. The CDR3 has 14 residues. Germline-derived CDR1 and CDR2 are SGHRS and YFSETQ. The CDR3 loop reads CASSLVQGGEKLFF. In DNA, the CDR3 is TGCGCCAGCAGCTTGGTTCAGGGAGGTGAAAAACTGTTTTTT.

This clone was counted once. The CDR3 protein is CASSMGDRGIREKLFF. For the CDR3, the DNA is TGTGCCAGTAGTATGGGCGATCGGGGCATACGAGAAAAACTGTTTTTT. This rearrangement joins TRBV19 to TRBJ1-4, with D tentatively TRBD1 (5 bases). The germline V gene has CDR1 LNHDA and CDR2 SQIVND (reference sequence). The CDR3 is made up of 16 amino acids. V was cut by 3 bases and J by 8 bases, with 19 bases left in between. The complete variable domain, with remaining parts taken from reference TRBV19 and TRBJ1-4, reads DGGITQSPKYLFRKEGQNVTLSCEQNLNHDAMYWYRQDPGQGLRLIYYSQIVNDFQKGDIAEGYSVSREKKESFPLTVTSAQKNPTAFYLCASSMGDRGIREKLFFGSGTQLSVL.

The genes are TRBV19 and TRBJ1-5, with 11 bases fitting TRBD1. The CDR3 runs to 19 residues. V was clipped by 2 bases and J by 0 bases; unmatched bases: 9. CDR1 is LNHDA and CDR2 is SQIVND in the germline V gene (reference sequence). This CDR3 is CASSIRRTGGFNSNQPQHF. The CDR3 coding sequence is TGTGCCAGTAGTATAAGGAGGACAGGGGGCTTTAATAGCAATCAGCCCCAGCATTTT.

The chain has TRBV6-1 and TRBJ1-2; 7 bases fit TRBD1. J gave up 7 bases and V 6 bases, and 5 bases lay outside the gene matches. Germline V gene lookup returns CDR1 MNHNS and CDR2 SASEGT. CDR3 length: 12 residues. This chain's CDR3 is CASRGDSRGYTF. The DNA for the CDR3 is TGTGCCAGCAGGGGGGACAGTCGTGGCTACACCTTC.

The genes are TRBV6-5 and TRBJ1-1; tentatively, D is TRBD1 (5 bases). Trimming cost V 2 bases and J 4 bases, with 14 bases left between them. Per the germline V gene, CDR1 is MNHEY and CDR2 is SVGAGI. The CDR3 has 15 amino acids. CDR3 bases: TGTGCCAGCAGTTACGTTGGTCAGGGCGTCACTGAAGCTTTCTTT. The encoded protein is CASSYVGQGVTEAFF.

The chain combines TRBV19 with TRBJ2-1; 11 bases are a match to TRBD1. Trimming took 5 bases from V and 3 from J; bases not matched to a gene: 6. CDR3 length equals 16 residues. Germline loops: CDR1 LNHDA, CDR2 SQIVND (reference sequence). The CDR3 coding sequence is TGTGCCAGTAGTTCATGGGACAGGGGGGACTACAATGAGCAGTTCTTC. Translating gives CASSSWDRGDYNEQFF.

V gene TRBV28 combines with J gene TRBJ1-2, with D hard to call. The V gene's germline CDR1 is MDHEN and CDR2 SYDVKM. V was pared by 7 bases and J by 2 bases, with 11 bases between. This CDR3 has 13 amino acids. The CDR3 region is CASTPGRNYGYTF. CDR3 sequence (DNA): TGTGCCAGCACCCCCGGTCGGAACTATGGCTACACCTTC.

The rearrangement joins TRBV19 to TRBJ2-5, with D possibly TRBD2 on 5 matching bases. The CDR3 extends over 11 amino acids. V lost 7 bases and J 5 bases, leaving 8 bases between the germline ends. Germline loops: CDR1 LNHDA, CDR2 SQIVND (reference sequence). CDR3 amino acids: CASKLGETQYF. CDR3 DNA sequence: TGTGCCAGTAAACTAGGGGAGACCCAGTACTTC.

The J gene is TRBJ2-5, the V gene TRBV5-8; D unresolved. The CDR3 has 13 residues. V was shortened by 1 base and J by 3 bases, with 7 bases between the two germline ends. In germline, CDR1 is SGHTS, CDR2 YDEGEE. The CDR3 DNA reads as TGTGCCAGCAGCTTGTACTCGGAAGAGACCCAGTACTTC. Encoded protein: CASSLYSEETQYF.

The J gene is TRBJ1-2, the V gene TRBV30; tentatively, D is TRBD1 (5 bases). V was pared by 1 base and J by 6 bases, with 12 bases between. CDR1 is GTSNPN, CDR2 SVGIG, per germline (reference sequence). The CDR3 spans 13 residues. CDR3 protein: CAWSGQSVDGYTF. CDR3 in DNA: TGTGCCTGGAGTGGACAGAGCGTAGATGGCTACACCTTC.

The rearrangement links TRBV6-1 to TRBJ1-2, with no clear D. The CDR3 consists of 11 residues. CDR1 and CDR2 (germline): MNHNS, SASEGT. The V and J ends lost 5 bases and 4 bases respectively, with 5 bases between them. In DNA, the CDR3 is TGTGCCAGCAGTTACAGCTATGGCTACACCTTC. Translation: CASSYSYGYTF.

This sequence joins TRBV7-6 and TRBJ1-2, with D tentatively TRBD1 (6 bases). This CDR3 has 17 amino acids. CDR1 SGHVS and CDR2 FNYEAQ come from the germline V gene. The V end lost 7 bases, the J end lost 4 bases, and 25 bases lay between the germline ends. The CDR3 protein is CASTLLPTRQGPYGYTF. The CDR3 DNA reads TGTGCCAGCACACTTCTACCGACCAGGCAGGGGCCCTATGGCTACACCTTC.

V is TRBV30 and J is TRBJ2-1; D remains ambiguous. V lost 2 bases and J 10 bases, leaving 15 bases between the germline ends. The CDR3 contains 13 residues. The germline gives CDR1 GTSNPN, CDR2 SVGIG (reference sequence). CDR3 bases: TGTGCCTGGAGTAAGATGGTAGGAAGCGAGCAGTTCTTC. Its protein product is CAWSKMVGSEQFF.

The chain uses TRBV11-2 and TRBJ1-1; D uncertain. The CDR3 covers 15 residues. CDR1 SGHAT and CDR2 FQNNGV come from the germline V gene. Between the trimmed V and J ends, which lost 5 bases and 5 bases, there was a span of 18 bases. The CDR3 protein is CASSLPYGERTEAFF. The DNA for the CDR3 is TGTGCCAGCAGCCTGCCCTACGGCGAAAGGACTGAAGCTTTCTTT.

The gene calls are TRBV7-9 and TRBJ1-2, with D uncertain. Germline values: CDR1 SEHNR, CDR2 FQNEAQ (reference sequence). The CDR3 runs to 12 residues. Trimming pared 3 bases from V and 6 bases from J, leaving 8 bases between. CDR3 in DNA: TGTGCCAGCAGCTTCTATGGGGATGGCTACACCTTC. Translation gives CASSFYGDGYTF.

This chain links TRBV11-2 with TRBJ2-1; 9 bases are a match to TRBD2. V gave up 5 bases and J gave up 7 bases; unmatched junction bases: 12. This CDR3 region has 16 residues. CDR1 and CDR2 from the germline V gene are SGHAT and FQNNGV. In nucleotides, the CDR3 is TGTGCCAGCAGCCCTTTCTGGGGACTAGCACAAAATGAGCAGTTCTTC. This codes for CASSPFWGLAQNEQFF.

The J gene is TRBJ2-1, the V gene TRBV29-1, with D uncertain. CDR1 is SQVTM and CDR2 is ANQGSEA in the germline V gene. CDR3 length: 13 residues. With 6 bases removed from V and 0 bases from J, the gap between germline ends came to 9 bases. In DNA, the CDR3 is TGCAGCGTGCCGTGGTTCTCCTACAATGAGCAGTTCTTC. It is translated as CSVPWFSYNEQFF.